This passage covers 8 T cell receptor beta chains from one sample sequenced in a study of preoperative IRX-2 immunotherapy in early breast cancer (dated by TCRdb to about 2019). The sample's treatment or condition label, decoded: preoperative locoregional IRX-2 cytokine immunotherapy. The library came from the immunoSEQ multiplex PCR assay. Sourced from immuneACCESS, this table was stored by TCRdb with only in-frame sequences that have V and J called. A share of the clones is absent; for the studies checked, an unresolved V gene accounts for under half, and the remainder has no known explanation. This sample comprises approximately 26,000 clones, about four fifths of them detected only once. The top ten clonotypes cover 2% to 2.5% of the sample. The sequenced sample was lymph node tissue, obtained before IRX-2 immunotherapy. The receptors come from a human donor with breast cancer.

V usage is TRBV7-6 and J usage is TRBJ1-2, with D perhaps TRBD1 (5 bases). This CDR3 spans 16 amino acids. Germline CDR1 is SGHVS and CDR2 is FNYEAQ. V lost 2 bases and J 5 bases, leaving 18 bases between the germline ends. CDR3 nucleotides: TGTGCCAGCAGCTTAAGGGGTGGCCGTAGGGTTTATGGCTACACCTTC. Translating it yields CASSLRGGRRVYGYTF. Full variable domain (rest looked up from reference TRBV7-6 and TRBJ1-2): GAGVSQSPRYKVTKRGQDVALRCDPISGHVSLYWYRQALGQGPEFLTYFNYEAQQDKSGLPNDRFSAERPEGSISTLTIQRTEQRDSAMYRCASSLRGGRRVYGYTFGSGTRLTVV.

The rearrangement joins TRBV23-1 to TRBJ2-7; D gene uncertain. TRBV23-1 belongs to the ORF category, with a function that is uncertain. Deletions cut 6 bases from V and 0 bases from J, with 15 bases between. The CDR3 is 15 residues long. Here the CDR3 reads CASSRGLMGSYEQYF. CDR3 in DNA: TGCGCCAGCAGCCGTGGGCTGATGGGCTCCTACGAGCAGTACTTC.

The V and J genes are TRBV23-1 and TRBJ2-7, with 7 bases fitting TRBD2. TRBV23-1 is assigned to the ORF class and has an uncertain function. Unmatched junction bases numbered 6, after V lost 6 bases and J lost 4 bases. CDR3 length: 13 amino acids. The CDR3 loop reads CASSLLSGYEQYF. The DNA of the CDR3 is TGCGCCAGCAGCCTTCTTAGCGGGTACGAGCAGTACTTC.

This clone has only one observation. The V and J genes are TRBV5-1 and TRBJ1-2; TRBD1 matches at 11 bases. CDR3 length equals 15 residues. With 1 base clipped from V and 3 bases from J, the junction kept 2 bases outside the gene matches. Germline V CDR1 and CDR2: SGHRS, YFSETQ. CDR3 DNA: TGCGCCAGCAGCTTGACGGGACAGGGGGACTATGGCTACACCTTC. Protein: CASSLTGQGDYGYTF.

The gene calls are TRBV5-1 and TRBJ1-1; D perhaps matches TRBD1 (6 bases). The CDR3 contains 15 residues. Germline CDR1 SGHRS, CDR2 YFSETQ. Trimming removed 6 bases at V and 1 base at J, with 16 bases between. The CDR3 spells CASKTSGTRNTEAFF. CDR3 DNA: TGCGCCAGCAAAACCTCCGGGACACGGAACACTGAAGCTTTCTTT.

This clone has only a few counts. V gene TRBV18 combines with J gene TRBJ1-1, with D perhaps TRBD1 (5 bases). Trimming stripped 4 bases from V and 3 bases from J, with 12 bases between. The germline CDR1 and CDR2 sequences are KGHSH and LQKENI. CDR3 length equals 14 residues. CDR3 region: CASSRGEGHTEAFF. In nucleotides, the CDR3 is TGTGCCAGCTCACGGGGGGAGGGGCACACTGAAGCTTTCTTT.

There are a few counts of this clone. CDR3 residues: CASSQDRGRPEKLFF. The DNA for the CDR3 is TGTGCCAGCAGCCAAGATAGGGGTCGACCTGAAAAACTGTTTTTT. The chain couples TRBV14 to TRBJ1-4; a weak D match, TRBD1 (5 bases). The CDR3 length is 15 residues. The germline CDR1 and CDR2 sequences are SGHDN and FVKESK. The V end lost 0 bases, the J end lost 7 bases, and 12 bases lay between the germline ends.

The rearrangement joins TRBV4-1 to TRBJ2-2, with TRBD2 matching 9 bases. This CDR3 comprises 17 residues. V shed 1 base and J 4 bases; nucleotides not matched to a gene: 7. The germline CDR1 and CDR2 sequences are MGHRA and YSYEKL. CDR3 nucleotides: TGCGCCAGCAGCCAAGGGATTGCGGGGGGGCTCACCGGGGAGCTGTTTTTT. This sequence encodes CASSQGIAGGLTGELFF.